Following are 28 T cell receptor beta chains from one sample sequenced in a study of shared clonotypes between healthy human individuals. CD45RO-negative, CCR7-selected cells formed the naive CD8 fraction, which excluded terminally differentiated effector memory CD45RA+ cells. The protocol was immunoSEQ multiplex PCR, while the TCRdb copy is restricted to in-frame clones and leaves out a portion. This table has roughly 890,000 clones, nearly 95% appearing once. Specimen: naive CD8+ T cells sorted from blood. These receptors were obtained from a man aged 30 to 45 in good health.

With respect to this clone: Other DNA sequences in the same sample also yield this CDR3. J is TRBJ2-1 and V is TRBV29-1; the D is unclear. Deletions cut 6 bases from V and 5 bases from J, with 8 bases between. This CDR3 comprises 11 residues. Looked up from germline, CDR1 is SQVTM and CDR2 is ANQGSEA. Written as DNA, the CDR3 is TGCAGCGTAGCTCGGGACAATGAGCAGTTCTTC. Its translation: CSVARDNEQFF.

Details on this clone: Relative to the germline gene, one junction end is altered; a read error may explain this. J is TRBJ2-1 and V is TRBV7-7, with 8 bases fitting TRBD2. CDR1 is SSHAT and CDR2 is FNYEAQ in the germline V gene (reference sequence). The CDR3 has 15 residues. CDR3 sequence: CASSPPSGRRDEQFF. CDR3 DNA: TGTGCTAGCAGCCCACCCAGCGGGAGAAGGGATGAGCAGTTCTTC. Full variable domain (missing parts from reference TRBV7-7 and TRBJ2-1): GAGVSQSPRYKVTKRGQDVTLRCDPISSHATLYWYQQALGQGPEFLTYFNYEAQPDKSGLPSDRFSAERPEGSISTLTIQRTEQRDSAMYRCASSPPSGRRDEQFFGPGTRLTVL.

This clone was found once. The chain recombines TRBV4-3 with TRBJ2-1; 8 positions match TRBD1. From germline, CDR1 is LGHNA and CDR2 YSLEER. The CDR3 sequence is 15 residues long. J lost 7 bases, V lost 2 bases, and 7 bases had no gene match. The CDR3: CASSQPGTGWNEQFF. For the CDR3, the DNA is TGCGCCAGCAGCCAACCTGGGACAGGCTGGAATGAGCAGTTCTTC.

The rearrangement joins TRBV10-2 to TRBJ2-1; 8 nucleotides line up with TRBD1. The V gene end was trimmed by 8 bases and the J gene end by 4 bases; junction bases not matched to a gene: 10. There are 15 residues in the CDR3. Germline loops: CDR1 WSHSY, CDR2 SAAADI. Here the CDR3 DNA reads TGCGCCAGCCTAAGACAGGGGCTAGGATACAATGAGCAGTTCTTC. Its protein is CASLRQGLGYNEQFF.

The rearrangement links TRBV5-4 to TRBJ2-7; 10 bases align to TRBD2. V was clipped by 0 bases and J by 3 bases; unmatched bases: 6. The CDR3 is made up of 16 amino acids. CDR1 is SGHNT, CDR2 YYREEE, per germline (reference sequence). The CDR3 reads CASSLESGLAVYEQYF. The CDR3 region has the DNA TGTGCCAGCAGCTTGGAAAGCGGACTAGCGGTCTACGAGCAGTACTTC.

This chain links TRBV10-3 with TRBJ2-7; 10 nucleotides line up with TRBD1. V lost 0 bases, J lost 2 bases, and 4 bases stayed unmatched. CDR1 is ENHRY and CDR2 is SYGVKD in the germline V gene. This CDR3 comprises 16 residues. The CDR3 protein is CAISESRTGGPYEQYF. DNA for the CDR3: TGTGCCATCAGTGAGTCTCGGACAGGGGGTCCCTACGAGCAGTACTTC.

Note on this clone: In the same sample, other DNA sequences code for this CDR3. This sequence joins TRBV29-1 and TRBJ2-7, with a possible D match to TRBD1 (6 bases). This CDR3 is 13 amino acids long. CDR1 is SQVTM, CDR2 ANQGSEA, per germline. Between the trimmed V and J ends, which lost 1 base and 4 bases, there was a span of 11 bases. CDR3 nucleotides: TGCAGCGTTGAAGTCCAGGGGTCTTACGAGCAGTACTTC. Translated: CSVEVQGSYEQYF.

The CDR3 coding sequence is TGTGCCAGCAGCGAGGGACTAGCGGGAGGAGGCTACGAGCAGTACTTC. Protein: CASSEGLAGGGYEQYF. The chain combines TRBV9 with TRBJ2-7, with 15 bases that match TRBD2. With V trimmed by 3 bases and J by 3 bases, 4 bases remained unmatched. The V gene's germline CDR1 is SGDLS and CDR2 YYNGEE. The CDR3 is 16 residues long.

As to this clone: Being one base from a much bigger clone, this may be a read error. This chain connects TRBV6-6 to TRBJ2-7; TRBD2 aligns across 11 bases. The CDR3 sequence is 15 residues long. V was pared by 0 bases and J by 2 bases, with 0 bases of the junction left unmatched. Germline V gene sequence: CDR1 MNHNY, CDR2 SVGAGI (reference sequence). Here the CDR3 reads CASSYSTSGAYEQYF. The CDR3 DNA follows: TGTGCCAGCAGTTACTCGACTAGCGGGGCCTACGAGCAGTACTTC.

The chain employs TRBV6-5 and TRBJ1-4; 10 nucleotides line up with TRBD1. CDR1 and CDR2 (germline): MNHEY, SVGAGI. With 5 bases clipped from V and 8 bases from J, the junction kept 8 bases outside the gene matches. The CDR3 spans 15 residues. CDR3 DNA sequence: TGTGCCAGCAGTACGACAGGGGGCGGTTTCGAAAAACTGTTTTTT. This gives the protein CASSTTGGGFEKLFF.

In its sample, this clone was seen once. V gene TRBV4-1 combines with J gene TRBJ2-7; the D gene is possibly TRBD1 (6 bases). The CDR3 sequence is 13 residues long. CDR1 is MGHRA, CDR2 YSYEKL, per germline. V lost 3 bases to trimming and J lost 1 base, with 7 bases between them. CDR3 sequence reads: CASSHTGSYEQYF. In DNA, the CDR3 is TGCGCCAGCAGCCATACAGGGTCCTACGAGCAGTACTTC.

V gene TRBV13 combines with J gene TRBJ2-7; 9 bases are shared with TRBD2. V shed 5 bases and J 2 bases; nucleotides not matched to a gene: 7. The length of the CDR3 is 15 residues. Germline CDR1 reads PRHDT; CDR2 reads FYEKMQ (reference sequence). This chain's CDR3 is CASSMGLADTYEQYF. The CDR3 nucleotides are TGTGCCAGCAGCATGGGACTAGCTGACACCTACGAGCAGTACTTC.

This clone was observed a handful of times. The chain uses TRBV5-6 and TRBJ1-2; tentatively, D is TRBD1 (6 bases). The CDR3 totals 16 residues. Germline CDR1 reads SGHDT; CDR2 reads YYEEEE. Deletions cut 0 bases from V and 6 bases from J, with 18 bases between. In DNA form, the CDR3 reads TGTGCCAGCAGCTTGGATCCTGGACAGTCACCTAATGGCTACACCTTC. Protein: CASSLDPGQSPNGYTF.

The chain couples TRBV27 to TRBJ2-3, with a possible D match to TRBD2 (5 bases). CDR1 is MNHEY, CDR2 SMNVEV, per germline (reference sequence). This CDR3 has 15 residues. The V gene lost 7 bases and the J gene lost 0 bases, with 14 bases spanning the gap. In nucleotides, the CDR3 is TGTGCCAGCAATCAAGCATGGACTAGCACAGATACGCAGTATTTT. It encodes CASNQAWTSTDTQYF.

The rearrangement joins TRBV5-4 to TRBJ2-4; D may correspond to TRBD1 or TRBD2 (6 bases each). The germline V gene has CDR1 SGHNT and CDR2 YYREEE (reference sequence). This CDR3 comprises 12 residues. Trimming removed 4 bases at V and 8 bases at J, with 10 bases between. CDR3 region: CASSGRTDIQYF. In DNA form, the CDR3 reads TGTGCCAGCAGCGGGAGGACAGACATTCAGTACTTC.

The chain employs TRBV25-1 and TRBJ2-3, with D possibly TRBD2 on 6 matching bases. This CDR3 spans 15 amino acids. The V gene lost 1 base and the J gene lost 4 bases, with 12 bases spanning the gap. Germline V gene data show CDR1 as MGHDK and CDR2 as SYGVNS. The CDR3 loop reads CASSELRSSADTQYF. The CDR3 DNA reads TGTGCCAGCAGTGAATTGAGGTCTAGCGCAGATACGCAGTATTTT.

CDR3 amino acids: CASSGQGYQPQHF. In nucleotides, the CDR3 is TGTGCCAGCTCGGGACAGGGATATCAGCCCCAGCATTTT. V is TRBV28 and J is TRBJ1-5; 9 bases align to TRBD1. J was trimmed by 5 bases and V by 8 bases; bases with no gene match: 4. The CDR3 extends over 13 amino acids. The germline V gene has CDR1 MDHEN and CDR2 SYDVKM.

The rearrangement joins TRBV11-2 to TRBJ2-7; D gene ambiguous. The CDR3 spans 14 residues. Germline CDR1 reads SGHAT; CDR2 reads FQNNGV. V was trimmed by 2 bases and J by 5 bases, leaving 13 bases between them. Here the CDR3 reads CASSLLIYRDEQYF. For the CDR3, the DNA is TGTGCCAGCAGCTTACTTATCTATCGCGACGAGCAGTACTTC. The whole variable domain, filled in from reference TRBV11-2 and TRBJ2-7, reads EAGVAQSPRYKIIEKRQSVAFWCNPISGHATLYWYQQILGQGPKLLIQFQNNGVVDDSQLPKDRFSAERLKGVDSTLKIQPAKLEDSAVYLCASSLLIYRDEQYFGPGTRLTVT.

This clone was seen a single time. The sample carries other DNA sequences with the same CDR3. V and J are TRBV29-1 and TRBJ2-2, with D hard to call. Germline V gene lookup returns CDR1 SQVTM and CDR2 ANQGSEA. Trimming cost V 3 bases and J 1 base, with 6 bases left between them. The CDR3 length is 13 residues. The CDR3 region is CSVDSVNTGELFF. DNA of the CDR3: TGCAGCGTTGATTCGGTGAACACCGGGGAGCTGTTTTTT.

As regards this clone: The identical CDR3 is also encoded by other nucleotide sequences in the sample. The V call is TRBV28, the J call TRBJ2-3; D unclear. The V gene's germline CDR1 is MDHEN and CDR2 SYDVKM. The CDR3 sequence is 11 residues long. Between the trimmed V and J ends, which lost 6 bases and 5 bases, there was a span of 6 bases. CDR3 sequence: CASSRGDTQYF. The CDR3 nucleotides read TGTGCCAGCAGCCGAGGAGATACGCAGTATTTT.

This clone has just one count. The chain combines TRBV28 with TRBJ1-3, with D possibly being TRBD1 (5 bases). Germline V gene lookup returns CDR1 MDHEN and CDR2 SYDVKM. With 8 bases removed from V and 0 bases from J, the gap between germline ends came to 11 bases. The CDR3 runs to 14 residues. CDR3 DNA sequence: TGTGCCAGCTGCTTGGGGGGCTCTGGAAACACCATATATTTT. Amino acids: CASCLGGSGNTIYF.

The chain joins TRBV9 to TRBJ2-7; 11 positions agree with TRBD2. Trimming took 3 bases from V and 3 from J; bases not matched to a gene: 5. Germline CDR1 SGDLS, CDR2 YYNGEE. CDR3 size: 15 residues. The CDR3 spells CASSGEGTSGYEQYF. As DNA, the CDR3 is TGTGCCAGCAGCGGAGAGGGGACTAGCGGCTACGAGCAGTACTTC. The full variable domain, with the rest looked up from reference TRBV9 and TRBJ2-7, is DSGVTQTPKHLITATGQRVTLRCSPRSGDLSVYWYQQSLDQGLQFLIQYYNGEERAKGNILERFSAQQFPDLHSELNLSSLELGDSALYFCASSGEGTSGYEQYFGPGTRLTVT.

V gene TRBV6-4 combines with J gene TRBJ2-2; D is unclear. In germline, CDR1 is MRHNA, CDR2 SNTAGT. Trimming removed 1 base from V and 1 base from J, with 7 bases in between. The CDR3 covers 15 residues. The chain's CDR3 is CASSDYPENTGELFF. The CDR3 region has the DNA TGTGCCAGCAGTGACTACCCGGAGAACACCGGGGAGCTGTTTTTT.

V and J are TRBV4-1 and TRBJ2-4, with 8 bases identical to TRBD1. Germline CDR1 is MGHRA and CDR2 is YSYEKL. With V trimmed by 4 bases and J by 0 bases, 8 bases remained unmatched. The CDR3 extends over 17 amino acids. CDR3 region: CASSLTSGGVAKNIQYF. The DNA of the CDR3 is TGCGCCAGCAGCCTTACTTCAGGGGGCGTAGCCAAAAACATTCAGTACTTC.

The chain recombines TRBV2 with TRBJ2-6; D is undetermined. Germline lookup yields CDR1 SNHLY and CDR2 FYNNEI. There are 16 residues in the CDR3. The ends were cut back, 2 bases at V and 2 bases at J, with 10 bases in the middle. The CDR3, as DNA: TGTGCCAGCAGTGAAATTGGCAGCCCTGGGGCCAACGTCCTGACTTTC. Protein product: CASSEIGSPGANVLTF.

A note on this clone: In the same sample, other DNA sequences code for this CDR3. V is TRBV9 and J is TRBJ1-1; TRBD1 is a possible D gene (6 bases). The germline gives CDR1 SGDLS, CDR2 YYNGEE. Deletions cut 0 bases from V and 4 bases from J, with 7 bases between. CDR3 length: 13 residues. CDR3 sequence: CASSVGGATEAFF. As DNA, the CDR3 is TGTGCCAGCAGCGTAGGGGGGGCCACTGAAGCTTTCTTT.

The chain links TRBV7-9 to TRBJ2-5; a possible D gene is TRBD2 (6 bases). The CDR3 runs to 14 residues. The V gene lost 7 bases and the J gene lost 4 bases, with 16 bases spanning the gap. Germline V gene sequence: CDR1 SEHNR, CDR2 FQNEAQ (reference sequence). CDR3 DNA sequence: TGTGCCAGCACGCAATTGGGGACTCGAGAGACCCAGTACTTC. Protein sequence: CASTQLGTRETQYF.

The genes are TRBV7-9 and TRBJ2-5, with 10 bases aligning to TRBD1. The J call is uncertain, as TRBJ2-7 better fits the DNA end. Germline CDR1 reads SEHNR; CDR2 reads FQNEAQ (reference sequence). The CDR3 has 14 residues. The CDR3 DNA sequence: TGTGCCAGCAGCCGAGACAGGGGGCTGTACGAGCAGTACTTC. Protein product: CASSRDRGLYEQYF.